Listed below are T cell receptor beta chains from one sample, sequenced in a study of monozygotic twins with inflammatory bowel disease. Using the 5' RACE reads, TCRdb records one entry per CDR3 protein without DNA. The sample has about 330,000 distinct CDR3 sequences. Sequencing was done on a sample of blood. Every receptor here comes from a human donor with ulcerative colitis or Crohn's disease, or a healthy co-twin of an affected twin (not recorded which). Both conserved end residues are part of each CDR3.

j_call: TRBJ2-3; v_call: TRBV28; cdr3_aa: CASSSIQRGPLTDTQYF
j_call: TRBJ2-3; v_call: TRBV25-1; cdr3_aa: CASKGRLNTDTQYF
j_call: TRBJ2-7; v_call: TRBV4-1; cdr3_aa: CASSMGLAVSYEQYF
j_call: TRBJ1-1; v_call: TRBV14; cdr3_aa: CASSQESDRGRLSKTEAFF
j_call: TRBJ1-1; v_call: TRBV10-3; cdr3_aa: CAISTDRVAFF
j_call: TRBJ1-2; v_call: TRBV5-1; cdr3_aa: CATQLQFGNYGYTF
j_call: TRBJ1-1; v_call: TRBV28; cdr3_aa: CASSEGWTEAFF
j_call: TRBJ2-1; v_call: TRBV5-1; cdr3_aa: CASSLVRGWDEQFF
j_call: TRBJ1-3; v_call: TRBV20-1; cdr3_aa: CSARDSGRSGNTIYF
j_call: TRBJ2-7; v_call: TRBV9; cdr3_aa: CASSGLPGLSYEQYF
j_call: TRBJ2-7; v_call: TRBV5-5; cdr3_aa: CASRSGNLQGARGDEQYF
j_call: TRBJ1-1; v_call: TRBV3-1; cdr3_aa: CASSQGQGIGTEAFF
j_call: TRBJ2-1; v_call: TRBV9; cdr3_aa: CASSSGTSVVNEQFF
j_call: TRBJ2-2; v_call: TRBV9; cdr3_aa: CASSANRGGELFF
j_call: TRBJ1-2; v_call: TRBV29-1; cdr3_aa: CSVHRDDYGYTF
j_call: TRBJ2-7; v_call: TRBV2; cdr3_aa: CASSDRGWVEQYF
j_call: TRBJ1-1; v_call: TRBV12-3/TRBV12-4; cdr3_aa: CASSLVFGEAFF
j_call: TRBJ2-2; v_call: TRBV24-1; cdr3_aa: CATSLTGRHTGELFF
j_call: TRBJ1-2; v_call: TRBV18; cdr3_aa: CASSPADRAGGYTF
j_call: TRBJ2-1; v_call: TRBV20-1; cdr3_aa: CSARDMVGLPQWGEQFF
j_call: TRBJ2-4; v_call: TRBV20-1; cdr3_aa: CSARATSASGRAGAKNIQYF
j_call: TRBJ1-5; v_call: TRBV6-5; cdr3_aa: CASSYSFRDTNQPQHF
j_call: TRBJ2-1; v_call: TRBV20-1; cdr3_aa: CSAGLAGYNEQFF
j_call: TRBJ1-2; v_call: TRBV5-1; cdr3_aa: CASSPSSPGRSNYGYTF
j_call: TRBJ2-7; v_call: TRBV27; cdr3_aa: CASSAAIGQYF
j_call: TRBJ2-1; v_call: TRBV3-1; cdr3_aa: CASSHAGSIYNEQFF
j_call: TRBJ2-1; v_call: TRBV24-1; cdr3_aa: CATSGPTGVWGGWYNEQFF
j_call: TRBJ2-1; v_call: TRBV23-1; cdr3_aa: CASSRGVLRDVGEQFF
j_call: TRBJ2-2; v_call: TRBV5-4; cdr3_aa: CASSLGQEGTGELFF
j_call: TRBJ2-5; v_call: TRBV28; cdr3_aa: CASSLGVFRETQYF
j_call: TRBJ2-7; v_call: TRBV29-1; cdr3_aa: CSVEIAGPTYEQYF
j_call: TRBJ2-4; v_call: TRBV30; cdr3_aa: CAWSVIGGGAKNIQYF
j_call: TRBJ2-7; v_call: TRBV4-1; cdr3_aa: CASSPNDSGGYEQYF
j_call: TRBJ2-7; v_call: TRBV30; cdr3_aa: CAWSVWASGRNQGSYEQYF
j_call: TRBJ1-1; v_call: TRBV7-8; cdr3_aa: CASSLSYTEAFF
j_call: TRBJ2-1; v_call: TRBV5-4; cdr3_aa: CASSSPPGTKQFF
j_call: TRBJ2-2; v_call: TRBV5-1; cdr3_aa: CASTRDGSNTGELFF
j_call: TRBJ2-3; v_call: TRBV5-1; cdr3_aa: CASTFALRGTDTQYF
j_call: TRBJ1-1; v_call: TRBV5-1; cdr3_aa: CASRRQENTEAFF
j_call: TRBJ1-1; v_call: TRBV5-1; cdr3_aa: CASSGGQGRTEAFF
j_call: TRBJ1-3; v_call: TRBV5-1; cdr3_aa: CASSLEVQSSGNTIYF
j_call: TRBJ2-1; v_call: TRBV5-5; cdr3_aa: CASSLAPGNLDEQFF
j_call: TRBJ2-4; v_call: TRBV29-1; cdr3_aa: CSVSVGGNIQYF
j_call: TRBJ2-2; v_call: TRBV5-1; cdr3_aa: CASSFISGANTGELFF
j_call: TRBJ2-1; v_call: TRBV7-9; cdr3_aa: CASSFGQDEQFF
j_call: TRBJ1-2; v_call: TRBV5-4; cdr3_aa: CASSLDRGYYGYTF
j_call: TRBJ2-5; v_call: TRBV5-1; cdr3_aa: CASSRDRGDGTQYF
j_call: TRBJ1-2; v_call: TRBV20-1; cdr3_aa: CSARAAGRNYGYTF
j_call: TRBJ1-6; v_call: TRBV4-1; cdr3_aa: CASSQDLVAGSSYNSPLHF
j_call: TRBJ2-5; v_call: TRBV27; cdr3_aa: CASSRQGNIVGFETQYF
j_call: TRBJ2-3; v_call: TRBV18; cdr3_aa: CASSPEGTVTDTQYF
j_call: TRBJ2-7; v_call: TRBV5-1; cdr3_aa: CASSLDMNPYEQYF
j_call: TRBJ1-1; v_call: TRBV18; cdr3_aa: CASSPGTVDEAFF
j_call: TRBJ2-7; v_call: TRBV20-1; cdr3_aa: CSAMTVYEQYF